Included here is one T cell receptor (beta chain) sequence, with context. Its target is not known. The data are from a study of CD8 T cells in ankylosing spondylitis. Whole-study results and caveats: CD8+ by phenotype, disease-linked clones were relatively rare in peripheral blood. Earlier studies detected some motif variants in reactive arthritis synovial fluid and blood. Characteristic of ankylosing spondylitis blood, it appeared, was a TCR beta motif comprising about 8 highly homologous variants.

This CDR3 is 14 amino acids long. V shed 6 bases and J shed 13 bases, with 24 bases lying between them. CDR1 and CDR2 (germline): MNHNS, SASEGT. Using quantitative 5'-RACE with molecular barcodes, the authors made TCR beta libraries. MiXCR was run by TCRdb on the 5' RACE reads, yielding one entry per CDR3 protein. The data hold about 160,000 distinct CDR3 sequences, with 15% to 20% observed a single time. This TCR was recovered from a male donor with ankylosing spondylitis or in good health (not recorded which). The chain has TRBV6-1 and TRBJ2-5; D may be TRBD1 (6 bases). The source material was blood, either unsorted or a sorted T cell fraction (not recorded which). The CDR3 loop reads CASSAADSRGSVYF. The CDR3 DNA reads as TGTGCCAGCAGCGCGGCAGATAGCAGGGGTTCGGTGTACTTC.